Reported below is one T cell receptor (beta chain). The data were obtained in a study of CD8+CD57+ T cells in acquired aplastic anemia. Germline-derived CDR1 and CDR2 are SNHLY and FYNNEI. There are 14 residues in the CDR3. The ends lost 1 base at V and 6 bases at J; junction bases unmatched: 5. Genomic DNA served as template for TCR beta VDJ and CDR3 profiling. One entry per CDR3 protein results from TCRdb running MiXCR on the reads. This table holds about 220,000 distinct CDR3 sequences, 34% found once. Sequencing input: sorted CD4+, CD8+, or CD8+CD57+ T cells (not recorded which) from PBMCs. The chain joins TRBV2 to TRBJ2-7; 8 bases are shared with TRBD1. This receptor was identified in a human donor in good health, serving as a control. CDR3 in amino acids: CASSEGTGSGEQYF. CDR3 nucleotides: TGTGCCAGCAGTGAAGGGACAGGGAGTGGCGAGCAGTACTTC.